These 19 T cell receptor beta chains originate from one sample sequenced in a study of blood T cell repertoires in COVID-19. The assay was immunoSEQ multiplex PCR, and TCRdb's table has in-frame clones only and misses some. The sample holds 200,000 to 250,000 clones, about 84% seen once. The sequencing sample was made of peripheral blood. The receptors here all came from a human donor in a cohort sampled during active COVID-19.

A remark on this clone: In the same sample, other DNA sequences code for this CDR3. The DNA for the CDR3 is TGTGCCAGCAGTGAACGCAGGGGCAGCCACTATGGCTACACCTTC. Translated, it gives CASSERRGSHYGYTF. The V and J genes are TRBV6-1 and TRBJ1-2; TRBD1 is a possible D gene (6 bases). This CDR3 spans 15 amino acids. The V gene's germline CDR1 is MNHNS and CDR2 SASEGT. V was cut by 2 bases and J by 3 bases, with 13 bases left in between.

This chain uses TRBV9 with TRBJ2-7; 9 bases line up with TRBD1. The CDR3 loop spans 15 amino acids. V was pared by 0 bases and J by 4 bases, with 5 bases of the junction left unmatched. CDR1 and CDR2 (germline): SGDLS, YYNGEE. The CDR3: CASSVAGTGIYEQYF. The CDR3 bases are TGTGCCAGCAGCGTAGCAGGGACAGGGATATACGAGCAGTACTTC.

This clone was seen once. This chain connects TRBV5-1 to TRBJ1-5, with 8 bases lining up with TRBD1. The CDR3 loop spans 14 amino acids. Looked up from germline, CDR1 is SGHRS and CDR2 is YFSETQ. V lost 0 bases and J lost 7; bases outside the gene matches: 3. The CDR3 protein is CASSLGDRGQPQHF. The DNA of the CDR3 is TGCGCCAGCAGCTTGGGTGACAGGGGCCAGCCCCAGCATTTT. The entire variable domain, with the rest obtained from reference TRBV5-1 and TRBJ1-5, is as follows: KAGVTQTPRYLIKTRGQQVTLSCSPISGHRSVSWYQQTPGQGLQFLFEYFSETQRNKGNFPGRFSGRQFSNSRSEMNVSTLELGDSALYLCASSLGDRGQPQHFGDGTRLSIL.

In this sample, this clone turned up a few times. The chain combines TRBV27 with TRBJ1-3, with D unclear. Germline loops: CDR1 MNHEY, CDR2 SMNVEV (reference sequence). This CDR3 has 15 residues. V gave up 3 bases and J gave up 3 bases, with 12 bases separating them. The CDR3 bases are TGTGCCAGCAGTTTGAGGGCTGGAGGTGGAAACACCATATATTTT. This gives the protein CASSLRAGGGNTIYF.

V gene TRBV4-3 combines with J gene TRBJ1-4, with 9 positions matching TRBD1. Germline V gene lookup returns CDR1 LGHNA and CDR2 YSLEER. The CDR3 is made up of 18 amino acids. V was pared by 0 bases and J by 5 bases, with 10 bases of the junction left unmatched. In nucleotides, the CDR3 is TGCGCCAGCAGCCAAGATCGGACAGGGGCAAGTGGGAATGAAAAACTGTTTTTT. Encoded protein: CASSQDRTGASGNEKLFF.

This clone has just a few counts. The chain employs TRBV6-2 or TRBV6-3 and TRBJ1-1, with TRBD1 matching over 8 bases. The trim removed 0 bases at V and 6 bases at J, leaving 6 bases unmatched. The CDR3 has 15 residues. The germline CDR1 and CDR2 sequences are MNHEY and SVGEGT. The CDR3 loop reads CASSYSKTGGPEAFF. CDR3 DNA sequence: TGTGCCAGCAGTTACTCCAAAACAGGGGGACCTGAAGCTTTCTTT.

This clone was seen only a few times. The V and J genes are TRBV11-3 and TRBJ2-1, with D possibly matching TRBD1 (5 bases). Per germline, CDR1 SGHNT and CDR2 YENEEA. This CDR3 has 13 amino acids. V lost 5 bases, J lost 2 bases, and 7 bases lay in between. The CDR3 here is CASSPGPYNEQFF. CDR3 DNA sequence: TGTGCCAGCAGCCCAGGGCCCTACAATGAGCAGTTCTTC.

This rearrangement joins TRBV28 to TRBJ1-1; no clear D. Germline V CDR1 and CDR2: MDHEN, SYDVKM. V was shortened by 8 bases and J by 1 base, with 11 bases between the two germline ends. The CDR3 has 13 residues. CDR3 sequence: CASFTPENTEAFF. In DNA form, the CDR3 reads TGTGCCAGCTTTACCCCAGAGAACACTGAAGCTTTCTTT.

This clone occurred many times. The chain joins TRBV4-2 to TRBJ1-4; maybe TRBD1 (6 bases). Germline V gives CDR1 LGHNA, CDR2 YNFKEQ. This CDR3 spans 16 amino acids. Trimming removed 5 bases at V and 7 bases at J, with 20 bases between. The DNA for the CDR3 is TGTGCCAGCAGCGAGGAAAAACAGGGTATCGGTGAAAAACTGTTTTTT. Encoded protein: CASSEEKQGIGEKLFF.

Comments on this clone: Other DNA sequences in the same sample also yield this CDR3. The V call is TRBV19, the J call TRBJ2-5; TRBD1 matches at 8 bases. Looked up from germline, CDR1 is LNHDA and CDR2 is SQIVND (reference sequence). This CDR3 region has 14 residues. V lost 4 bases and J lost 5; bases outside the gene matches: 6. CDR3 sequence (DNA): TGTGCCAGTAGTACCAGGACAGGGTGGGAGACCCAGTACTTC. The encoded protein is CASSTRTGWETQYF.

CDR3 residues: CASSPGTGEVETQYF. For the CDR3, the DNA is TGTGCCAGCAGCCCCGGGACAGGGGAGGTTGAGACCCAGTACTTC. The chain is built from TRBV9 and TRBJ2-5; 10 nucleotides match TRBD1. The germline gives CDR1 SGDLS, CDR2 YYNGEE. With V trimmed by 4 bases and J by 5 bases, 8 bases remained unmatched. The CDR3 sequence is 15 residues long.

The chain joins TRBV14 to TRBJ2-1; 7 nucleotides match TRBD2. Trimming at V came to 4 bases and at J to 10 bases, leaving 13 bases not matched to a gene. The CDR3 runs 15 residues. Germline V gene sequence: CDR1 SGHDN, CDR2 FVKESK. CDR3 sequence reads: CASSPLGEGPSEQFF. In DNA form, the CDR3 reads TGTGCCAGCAGCCCGTTGGGGGAGGGCCCTTCGGAGCAGTTCTTC. Combining the CDR3 with reference TRBV14 and TRBJ2-1 gives the whole variable domain EAGVTQFPSHSVIEKGQTVTLRCDPISGHDNLYWYRRVMGKEIKFLLHFVKESKQDESGMPNNRFLAERTGGTYSTLKVQPAELEDSGVYFCASSPLGEGPSEQFFGPGTRLTVL.

This rearrangement joins TRBV7-3 to TRBJ1-1; 9 positions match TRBD1. The CDR3 is 14 amino acids. Germline trimming cut 5 bases from V and 4 bases from J; bases unmatched to any gene: 5. Germline values: CDR1 SGHTA, CDR2 FQGTGA. DNA of the CDR3: TGTGCCAGCAGCCAGGGACAGGGTACCACTGAAGCTTTCTTT. It specifies CASSQGQGTTEAFF.

This clone has just one count. The V call is TRBV9, the J call TRBJ1-1, with D possibly matching TRBD1 (5 bases). CDR3 length equals 16 residues. The V end lost 3 bases, the J end lost 4 bases, and 19 bases lay between the germline ends. Germline assignment: CDR1 SGDLS and CDR2 YYNGEE. The chain's CDR3 is CASSALDILSGTEAFF. The CDR3 DNA is TGTGCCAGCAGCGCACTGGACATCCTCTCTGGCACTGAAGCTTTCTTT.

The genes are TRBV6-6 and TRBJ1-1; D is unresolved. This CDR3 has 13 amino acids. V was shortened by 7 bases and J by 4 bases, with 13 bases between the two germline ends. Germline CDR1 is MNHNY and CDR2 is SVGAGI (reference sequence). In DNA, the CDR3 is TGTGCCAGCACCGACCGGGTGTCCACTGAAGCTTTCTTT. Its protein product is CASTDRVSTEAFF.

This clone was seen more than once but under ten times. The chain links TRBV7-9 to TRBJ1-5, with TRBD1 as a possible D gene (5 bases). Trimming took off 5 bases at V and 9 bases at J, with 23 bases between the two ends. CDR3 length: 16 amino acids. Per germline, CDR1 SEHNR and CDR2 FQNEAQ (reference sequence). The CDR3 region is CASSVEGQGASVPQHF. As DNA, the CDR3 is TGTGCCAGCAGCGTGGAAGGCCAGGGCGCAAGTGTGCCCCAGCATTTT.

In this sample, this clone turned up a few times. DNA for the CDR3: TGCGCCAGCTCGCTAGCGGGCCCCACAGATACGCAGTATTTT. Amino acid sequence: CASSLAGPTDTQYF. The J gene is TRBJ2-3, the V gene TRBV5-1; 8 bases align to TRBD2. Trimming cost V 7 bases and J 2 bases; bases outside gene matches: 6. This CDR3 has 14 residues. Germline V gene sequence: CDR1 SGHRS, CDR2 YFSETQ. Supplemented by reference TRBV5-1 and TRBJ2-3, the full variable domain reads KAGVTQTPRYLIKTRGQQVTLSCSPISGHRSVSWYQQTPGQGLQFLFEYFSETQRNKGNFPGRFSGRQFSNSRSEMNVSTLELGDSALYLCASSLAGPTDTQYFGPGTRLTVL.

The V call is TRBV2, the J call TRBJ2-3, with TRBD1 matching over 8 bases. The CDR3 totals 14 residues. The junction had 6 bases not matched to a gene; V was cut back by 6 bases and J by 4 bases. Germline V gives CDR1 SNHLY, CDR2 FYNNEI. In DNA form, the CDR3 reads TGTGCCAGCAGCCGGGCAGGGGGCTCAGATACGCAGTATTTT. It yields the protein CASSRAGGSDTQYF.

This rearrangement joins TRBV28 to TRBJ2-5, with D tentatively TRBD2 (6 bases). Looked up from germline, CDR1 is MDHEN and CDR2 is SYDVKM. V gave up 5 bases and J gave up 9 bases, with 16 bases separating them. The CDR3 loop spans 13 amino acids. The CDR3 DNA is TGTGCCAGCAGTCGGGACTTGAATTCGTCCCAGTACTTC. As protein: CASSRDLNSSQYF.